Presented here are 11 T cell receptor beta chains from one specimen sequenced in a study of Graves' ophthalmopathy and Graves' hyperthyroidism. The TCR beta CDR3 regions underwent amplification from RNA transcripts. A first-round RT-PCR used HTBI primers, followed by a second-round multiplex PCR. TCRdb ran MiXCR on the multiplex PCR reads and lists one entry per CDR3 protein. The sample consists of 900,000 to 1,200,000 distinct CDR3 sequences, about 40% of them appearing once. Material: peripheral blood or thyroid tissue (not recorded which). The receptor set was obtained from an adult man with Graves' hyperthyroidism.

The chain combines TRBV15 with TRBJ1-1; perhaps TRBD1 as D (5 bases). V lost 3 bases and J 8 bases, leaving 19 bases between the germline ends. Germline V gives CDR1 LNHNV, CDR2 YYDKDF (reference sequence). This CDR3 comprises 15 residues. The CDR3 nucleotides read TGTGCCACCAGCAGCTTGGGGCAGTGGACTGACGAAGCTTTCTTT. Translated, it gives CATSSLGQWTDEAFF.

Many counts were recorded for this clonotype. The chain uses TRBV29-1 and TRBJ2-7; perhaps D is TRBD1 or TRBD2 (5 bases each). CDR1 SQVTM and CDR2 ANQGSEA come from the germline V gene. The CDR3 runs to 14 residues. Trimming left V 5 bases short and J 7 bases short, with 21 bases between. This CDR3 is CSVNLPGRPTEQYF. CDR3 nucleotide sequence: TGCAGCGTTAACCTACCGGGACGGCCGACGGAGCAGTACTTC.

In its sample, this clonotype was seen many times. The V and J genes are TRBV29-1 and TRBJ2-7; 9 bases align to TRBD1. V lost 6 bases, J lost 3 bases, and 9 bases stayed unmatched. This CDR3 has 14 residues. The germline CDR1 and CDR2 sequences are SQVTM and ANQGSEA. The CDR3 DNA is TGCAGCGTGACTCCCGGGACAGGGATCTACGAGCAGTACTTC. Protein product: CSVTPGTGIYEQYF.

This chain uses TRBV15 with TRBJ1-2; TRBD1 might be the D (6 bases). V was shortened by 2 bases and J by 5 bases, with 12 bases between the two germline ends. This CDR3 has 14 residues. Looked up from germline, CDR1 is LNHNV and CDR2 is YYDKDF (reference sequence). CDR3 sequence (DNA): TGTGCCACCAGCAGAAGCACAGGGTCTTATGGCTACACCTTC. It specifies CATSRSTGSYGYTF. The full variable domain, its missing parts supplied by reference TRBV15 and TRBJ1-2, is DAMVIQNPRYQVTQFGKPVTLSCSQTLNHNVMYWYQQKSSQAPKLLFHYYDKDFNNEADTPDNFQSRRPNTSFCFLDIRSPGLGDTAMYLCATSRSTGSYGYTFGSGTRLTVV.

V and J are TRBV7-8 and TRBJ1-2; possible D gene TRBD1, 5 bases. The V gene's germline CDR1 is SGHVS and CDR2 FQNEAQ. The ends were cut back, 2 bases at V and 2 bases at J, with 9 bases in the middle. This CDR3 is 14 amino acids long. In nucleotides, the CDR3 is TGTGCCAGCAGCTTACGCAGGGAGAACTATGGCTACACCTTC. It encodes CASSLRRENYGYTF.

CDR3 in amino acids: CASSFPRPTGVSGANVLTF. The CDR3 DNA reads as TGTGCCAGCAGTTTCCCCCGCCCGACGGGAGTCTCTGGGGCCAACGTCCTGACTTTC. This chain joins TRBV12-3 or TRBV12-4 and TRBJ2-6; possibly TRBD2 for D (6 bases). The CDR3 consists of 19 residues. Trimming stripped 3 bases from V and 0 bases from J, with 18 bases between.

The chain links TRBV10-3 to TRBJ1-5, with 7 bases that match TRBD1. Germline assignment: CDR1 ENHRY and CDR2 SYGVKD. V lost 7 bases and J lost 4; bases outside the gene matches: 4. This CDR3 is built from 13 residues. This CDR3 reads CAITRGENQPQHF. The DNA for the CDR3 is TGTGCCATCACCAGGGGGGAGAATCAGCCCCAGCATTTT.

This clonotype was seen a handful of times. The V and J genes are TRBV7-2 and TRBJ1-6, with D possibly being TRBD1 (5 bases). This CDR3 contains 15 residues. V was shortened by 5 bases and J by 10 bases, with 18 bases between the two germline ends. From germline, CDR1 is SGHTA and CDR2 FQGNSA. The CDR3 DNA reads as TGTGCCAGCAGCCTAACCGGGACGGAGGGGTCACCCCTCCACTTT. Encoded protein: CASSLTGTEGSPLHF.

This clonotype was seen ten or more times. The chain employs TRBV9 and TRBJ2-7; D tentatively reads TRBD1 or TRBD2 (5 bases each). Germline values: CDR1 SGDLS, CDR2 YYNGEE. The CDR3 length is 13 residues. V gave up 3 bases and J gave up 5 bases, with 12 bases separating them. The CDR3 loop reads CASSGRDPHEQYF. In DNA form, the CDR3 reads TGTGCCAGCAGCGGCCGGGACCCCCACGAGCAGTACTTC.

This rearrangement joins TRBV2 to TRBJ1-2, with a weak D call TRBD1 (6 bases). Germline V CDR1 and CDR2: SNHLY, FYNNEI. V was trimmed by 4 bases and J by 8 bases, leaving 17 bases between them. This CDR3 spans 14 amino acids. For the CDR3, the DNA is TGTGCCAGCAGTGTAGGCCAGGGGATGCGGGGCTACACCTTC. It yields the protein CASSVGQGMRGYTF. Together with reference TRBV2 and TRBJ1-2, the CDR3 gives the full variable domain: EPEVTQTPSHQVTQMGQEVILRCVPISNHLYFYWYRQILGQKVEFLVSFYNNEISEKSEIFDDQFSVERPDGSNFTLKIRSTKLEDSAMYFCASSVGQGMRGYTFGSGTRLTVV.

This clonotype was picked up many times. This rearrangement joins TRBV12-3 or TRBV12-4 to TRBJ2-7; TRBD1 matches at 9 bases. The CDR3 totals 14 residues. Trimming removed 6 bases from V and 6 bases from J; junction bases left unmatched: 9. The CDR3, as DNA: TGTGCCAGCAGGCCAACAGGGGGCGGTTTCGAGCAGTACTTC. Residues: CASRPTGGGFEQYF.